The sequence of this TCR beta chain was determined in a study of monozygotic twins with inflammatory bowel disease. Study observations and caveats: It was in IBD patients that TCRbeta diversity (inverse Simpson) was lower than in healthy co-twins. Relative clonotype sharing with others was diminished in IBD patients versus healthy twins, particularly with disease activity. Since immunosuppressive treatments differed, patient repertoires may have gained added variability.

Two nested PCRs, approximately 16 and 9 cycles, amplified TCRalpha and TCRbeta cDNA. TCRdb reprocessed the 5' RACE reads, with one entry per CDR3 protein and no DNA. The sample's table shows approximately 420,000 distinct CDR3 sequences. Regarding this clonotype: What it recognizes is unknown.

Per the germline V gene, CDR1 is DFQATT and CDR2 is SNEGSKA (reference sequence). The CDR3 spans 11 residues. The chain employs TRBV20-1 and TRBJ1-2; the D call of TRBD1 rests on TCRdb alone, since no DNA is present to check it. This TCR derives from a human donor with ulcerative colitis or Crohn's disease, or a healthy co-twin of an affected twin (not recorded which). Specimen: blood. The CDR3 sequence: CSATPGGSYTF.